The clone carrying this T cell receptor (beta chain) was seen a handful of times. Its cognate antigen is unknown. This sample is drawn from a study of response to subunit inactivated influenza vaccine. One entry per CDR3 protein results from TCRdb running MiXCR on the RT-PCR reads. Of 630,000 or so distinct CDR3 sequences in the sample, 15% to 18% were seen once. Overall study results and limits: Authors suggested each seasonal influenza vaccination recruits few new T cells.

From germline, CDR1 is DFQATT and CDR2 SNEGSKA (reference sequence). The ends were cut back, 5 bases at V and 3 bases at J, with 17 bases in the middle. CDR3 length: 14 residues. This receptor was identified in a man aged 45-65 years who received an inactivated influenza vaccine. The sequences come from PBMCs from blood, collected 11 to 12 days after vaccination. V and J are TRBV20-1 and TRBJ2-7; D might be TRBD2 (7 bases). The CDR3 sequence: CSAPKSGGVYEQYF. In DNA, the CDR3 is TGCAGTGCTCCCAAGTCGGGGGGCGTCTACGAGCAGTACTTC.